This T cell receptor beta chain was sequenced for a study of T-cell reconstitution after alpha-beta-depleted transplantation in children. With V trimmed by 3 bases and J by 0 bases, 6 bases remained unmatched. Germline lookup yields CDR1 DFQATT and CDR2 SNEGSKA (reference sequence). The CDR3 runs to 17 residues. In its sample, this clonotype was seen many times. This sample's TCRbeta library carried unique molecular identifier barcodes. TCRdb used MiXCR to reprocess the PCR reads, holding one entry per CDR3 protein. The repertoire holds 600,000 to 700,000 distinct CDR3 sequences, with roughly 15% as singletons.

The source of this sequence is a human donor who donated a stem cell graft to a child with acute myeloid leukemia. The material sequenced was PBMCs from the stem cell graft donor, taken from the stem cell graft. V is TRBV20-1 and J is TRBJ2-3; 13 nucleotides align to TRBD2. CDR3 DNA: TGCAGTGCTAGGGGGGGACTAGCGGGACTTAGCACAGATACGCAGTATTTT. It translates to CSARGGLAGLSTDTQYF.